These 15 T cell receptor beta chains were sequenced from one sample in a study of cytomegalovirus exposure and HLA in healthy donors. Vbeta (60) and Jbeta (13) primers were used in the PCR. The table came from immunoSEQ multiplex PCR; TCRdb's copy has only in-frame clones and leaves some out. This sample yields 150,000 to 200,000 clones, of which roughly four fifths are seen a single time; 4% to 6% belongs to the top ten. Input material: PBMCs. The receptors stem from a man between 18 and 29 years old in good health and CMV-seronegative.

The CDR3 is CASRKTPPIEDEQYF. The CDR3 DNA follows: TGTGCCAGCAGAAAAACCCCTCCCATTGAGGACGAGCAGTACTTC. This chain uses TRBV6-5 with TRBJ2-7; the D is unclear. CDR1 is MNHEY and CDR2 is SVGAGI in the germline V gene. The CDR3 spans 15 residues. V dropped 6 bases and J dropped 5 bases, with 20 bases sitting between them.

The chain couples TRBV9 to TRBJ1-2, with a tentative D call TRBD1 (5 bases). CDR3 length equals 14 residues. Germline V gene sequence: CDR1 SGDLS, CDR2 YYNGEE. The V and J ends lost 3 bases and 9 bases respectively, with 18 bases between them. CDR3 amino acids: CASSGGDSSLRYTF. CDR3 DNA sequence: TGTGCCAGCAGCGGAGGGGACTCGAGTCTTCGCTACACCTTC.

To note about this clone: Other nucleotide sequences from this sample produce the same CDR3. This chain connects TRBV19 to TRBJ1-2, with 9 bases matching TRBD1. Germline-derived CDR1 and CDR2 are LNHDA and SQIVND (reference sequence). V shed 4 bases and J 0 bases; nucleotides not matched to a gene: 0. The CDR3 covers 14 residues. CDR3 bases: TGTGCCAGTAGTAGACAGGGGGCTAACTATGGCTACACCTTC. Its protein is CASSRQGANYGYTF.

CDR3 nucleotides: TGTGCCAGCAGTGAAGATTGGCGGGAGTACCCAGATACGCAGTATTTT. Protein product: CASSEDWREYPDTQYF. The chain recombines TRBV6-1 with TRBJ2-3; 7 bases are a match to TRBD2. The CDR3 is made up of 16 amino acids. Germline lookup yields CDR1 MNHNS and CDR2 SASEGT. V was pared by 1 base and J by 4 bases, with 8 bases of the junction left unmatched.

This clone showed up just once. The genes are TRBV19 and TRBJ2-3, with 10 nucleotides matching TRBD2. CDR1 is LNHDA and CDR2 is SQIVND in the germline V gene (reference sequence). Unmatched junction bases numbered 9, after V lost 4 bases and J lost 5 bases. The CDR3 has 16 residues. The CDR3 nucleotides read TGTGCCAGTAGTACGACGGCTAGCGGGGGTAGAGATACGCAGTATTTT. The encoded protein is CASSTTASGGRDTQYF.

This chain connects TRBV5-1 to TRBJ2-2; 8 positions match TRBD1. There are 17 residues in the CDR3. CDR1 is SGHRS, CDR2 YFSETQ, per germline. V was pared by 4 bases and J by 4 bases, with 12 bases of the junction left unmatched. The CDR3 loop is CASSPGQGRSSTGELFF. CDR3 DNA: TGCGCCAGCAGCCCAGGACAGGGACGATCGAGCACCGGGGAGCTGTTTTTT.

The chain employs TRBV13 and TRBJ2-4; 9 positions match TRBD2. Trimming removed 3 bases from V and 8 bases from J; junction bases left unmatched: 8. Germline values: CDR1 PRHDT, CDR2 FYEKMQ (reference sequence). The CDR3 contains 15 residues. DNA for the CDR3: TGTGCCAGCAGCTTGAGAGCGGGGGGTGTAGACATTCAGTACTTC. Its translation is CASSLRAGGVDIQYF.

This clone appeared a single time. The V call is TRBV5-1, the J call TRBJ2-7; 8 positions agree with TRBD1. Germline CDR1 is SGHRS and CDR2 is YFSETQ. V was clipped by 2 bases and J by 0 bases; unmatched bases: 4. The CDR3 has 15 amino acids. This CDR3 reads CASSLTGTGSYEQYF. In nucleotides, the CDR3 is TGCGCCAGCAGCTTAACCGGGACAGGCTCCTACGAGCAGTACTTC. Full variable domain (missing parts from reference TRBV5-1 and TRBJ2-7): KAGVTQTPRYLIKTRGQQVTLSCSPISGHRSVSWYQQTPGQGLQFLFEYFSETQRNKGNFPGRFSGRQFSNSRSEMNVSTLELGDSALYLCASSLTGTGSYEQYFGPGTRLTVT.

The chain joins TRBV27 to TRBJ1-6, with D unresolved. This CDR3 comprises 15 residues. Germline assignment: CDR1 MNHEY and CDR2 SMNVEV (reference sequence). V dropped 0 bases and J dropped 4 bases, with 7 bases sitting between them. This CDR3 reads CASSLSTAYNSPLHF. The CDR3 DNA sequence: TGTGCCAGCAGTTTATCTACAGCTTATAATTCACCCCTCCACTTT.

This clone has just a few counts. The V call is TRBV4-1, the J call TRBJ1-5; D not resolved. Trimming cost V 1 base and J 5 bases, with 18 bases left between them. The CDR3 length is 17 residues. Germline assignment: CDR1 MGHRA and CDR2 YSYEKL. Here the CDR3 DNA reads TGCGCCAGCAGCCAAGGTGCGGGCGGGTTCGGTTATCAGCCCCAGCATTTT. As protein: CASSQGAGGFGYQPQHF.

This clone was observed a handful of times. This chain joins TRBV19 and TRBJ1-4, with D tentatively TRBD1 (6 bases). The CDR3 is 11 residues long. V lost 10 bases to trimming and J lost 3 bases, with 6 bases between them. Germline loops: CDR1 LNHDA, CDR2 SQIVND (reference sequence). CDR3 sequence reads: CATGANEKLFF. For the CDR3, the DNA is TGTGCCACAGGGGCTAATGAAAAACTGTTTTTT.

V gene TRBV30 combines with J gene TRBJ2-7; 7 nucleotides match TRBD1. Germline V gene sequence: CDR1 GTSNPN, CDR2 SVGIG (reference sequence). CDR3 length equals 14 residues. Trimming took 2 bases from V and 3 from J; bases not matched to a gene: 7. CDR3 sequence: CAWSWAAGGYEQYF. For the CDR3, the DNA is TGTGCCTGGAGTTGGGCTGCAGGGGGCTACGAGCAGTACTTC.

The rearrangement links TRBV5-1 to TRBJ2-7; 9 positions match TRBD1. Per the germline V gene, CDR1 is SGHRS and CDR2 is YFSETQ. This CDR3 has 15 residues. With 1 base clipped from V and 4 bases from J, the junction kept 6 bases outside the gene matches. The CDR3 here is CASSLIWDRAYEQYF. CDR3 coding DNA: TGCGCCAGCAGCTTGATCTGGGACAGGGCGTACGAGCAGTACTTC.

The V gene is TRBV5-1, the J gene TRBJ2-1, with D possibly being TRBD1 (6 bases). Germline V lookup: CDR1 SGHRS, CDR2 YFSETQ. This CDR3 contains 14 residues. V lost 0 bases and J lost 8, with 12 bases in between. The CDR3 protein is CASSLARGKDEQFF. The CDR3 DNA sequence: TGCGCCAGCAGCTTGGCCAGGGGAAAAGATGAGCAGTTCTTC.

This chain joins TRBV11-3 and TRBJ2-7; no clear D gene. CDR1 SGHNT and CDR2 YENEEA come from the germline V gene. This CDR3 comprises 14 residues. V was clipped by 1 base and J by 6 bases, with 13 bases between them. CDR3 coding DNA: TGTGCCAGCAGCTTAGGAGGCGCAGCTTTCGAGCAGTACTTC. It codes for CASSLGGAAFEQYF. Full variable domain (missing parts from reference TRBV11-3 and TRBJ2-7): EAGVVQSPRYKIIEKKQPVAFWCNPISGHNTLYWYLQNLGQGPELLIRYENEEAVDDSQLPKDRFSAERLKGVDSTLKIQPAELGDSAVYLCASSLGGAAFEQYFGPGTRLTVT.